The rows below give T cell receptor beta chains drawn from one sample of a study of cytomegalovirus exposure and HLA in healthy donors. This table comes from immunoSEQ multiplex PCR, and its TCRdb copy is limited to in-frame clones, with some not included. The listing contains about 170,000 clones. Sequences were obtained from PBMCs. These receptors all come from a woman between 18 and 30 years old in good health and CMV-seropositive. Each CDR3 is given with its conserved first and last residue.

V: TRBV29-1
J: TRBJ2-1
CDR3: CSVSRGNEQFF

V: TRBV5-4
J: TRBJ2-5
CDR3: CASSNQRGGETQYF

V: TRBV30
J: TRBJ2-4
CDR3: CASIRLGGDIQYF

V: TRBV7-9
J: TRBJ2-1
CDR3: CASSSGQVGRNEQFF

V: TRBV19
J: TRBJ1-5
CDR3: CASRGTGRFQPQHF

V: TRBV7-2
J: TRBJ2-2
CDR3: CASSSGLVAGELFF

V: TRBV6-5
J: TRBJ2-7
CDR3: CASRSPGTGGYEQYF

V: TRBV5-1
J: TRBJ1-1
CDR3: CASSSGQANTEAFF

V: TRBV28
J: TRBJ1-1
CDR3: CASSSTGTPEAFF

V: TRBV6-5
J: TRBJ1-5
CDR3: CASSLSGNQPQHF

V: TRBV7-9
J: TRBJ2-1
CDR3: CASSPISGGAAYNEQFF

V: TRBV10-3
J: TRBJ1-2
CDR3: CASNSGAIYGYTF

V: TRBV29-1
J: TRBJ2-1
CDR3: CSVRETYEQFF

V: TRBV2
J: TRBJ2-7
CDR3: CASSLDRRYEQYF

V: TRBV15
J: TRBJ1-5
CDR3: CATSRDYRRLGQPQHF

V: TRBV6-5
J: TRBJ1-2
CDR3: CAATAGLGYTF

V: TRBV5-1
J: TRBJ1-2
CDR3: CASSLNRGLGYTF

V: TRBV30
J: TRBJ1-2
CDR3: CAWSVETGGYGYTF

V: TRBV7-9
J: TRBJ1-4
CDR3: CASSSGETQNEKLFF

V: TRBV4-1
J: TRBJ2-1
CDR3: CASSQEFFNEQFF